The text below deals with one TCR beta chain. The antigen is unknown. These data come from a study of shared clonotypes between healthy human individuals. For the study at large: CD4 naive and memory got three plates each, CD8 naive two, CD8 memory one. General study results and limits: Naive subsets typically showed greater estimated richness than memory subsets.

A CD45RA+ naive subset and a CD45RA-negative memory subset were split from CD4+ cells. Replicate sorted-subset PCRs were loaded with 150 to 200 ng DNA, 31,000 or so T cell genomes. Repertoires were generated with immunoSEQ multiplex PCR, while TCRdb's copy carries only in-frame clones and drops some. In the table there are some 500,000 clones, roughly 95% of which are singletons. Germline lookup yields CDR1 MNHNY and CDR2 SVGAGI (reference sequence). The CDR3 runs to 13 residues. The germline V and J ends were trimmed by 2 bases and 8 bases, with 12 bases remaining between them. The sequenced sample was naive CD4+ T cells sorted from blood. The subset: CD45RA+ positively selected. This chain connects TRBV6-6 to TRBJ1-2; perhaps TRBD1 as D (6 bases). This clonotype was obtained from a woman between 25 and 40 years old in good health. CDR3 loop: CASSYKTGSGYTF. CDR3 nucleotide sequence: TGTGCCAGCAGTTACAAAACAGGGTCCGGCTACACCTTC.